The present entry profiles one T cell receptor beta chain with its context. Its antigen is unknown. Collection occurred without any documented infections or immune events in donors. These data are taken from a study of identifying expanded T cells in peripheral blood. Study-wide points: Clone count variance between approximately 2-week samples rose with total template count. Roughly 1.1 clones differed between technical replicates, versus about 15 and 19 over time.

The table came from immunoSEQ multiplex PCR; TCRdb's copy has only in-frame clones and leaves some out. The top ten clones hold 3.3% of a sample with around 120,000 clones, roughly 80% of them seen once. The CDR3 totals 18 residues. Germline V gene data show CDR1 as SGDLS and CDR2 as YYNGEE. V shed 0 bases and J shed 0 bases, with 15 bases lying between them. The V gene is TRBV9, the J gene TRBJ2-2, with D perhaps matching TRBD1 (6 bases). The sample taken for sequencing was blood. The TCR sequence derives from a person aged 18-69 years in good health. The CDR3 DNA reads TGTGCCAGCAGCGTAGTATCCTATGGGGGCCCGAACACCGGGGAGCTGTTTTTT. Residues: CASSVVSYGGPNTGELFF.